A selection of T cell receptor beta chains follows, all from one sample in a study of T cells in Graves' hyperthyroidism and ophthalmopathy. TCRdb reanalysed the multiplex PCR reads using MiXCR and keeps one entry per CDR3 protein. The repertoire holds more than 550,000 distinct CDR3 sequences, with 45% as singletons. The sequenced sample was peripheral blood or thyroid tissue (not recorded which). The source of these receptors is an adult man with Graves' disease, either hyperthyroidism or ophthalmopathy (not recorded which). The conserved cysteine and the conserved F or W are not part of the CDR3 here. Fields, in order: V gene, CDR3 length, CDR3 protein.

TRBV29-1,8,SEGTGEAF
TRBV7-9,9,ASSRTFEAF
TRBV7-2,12,ASSKTGLGNTIY
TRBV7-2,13,ASSLEGGLFYEQY
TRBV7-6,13,ASSLGASGTGELF
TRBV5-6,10,ASSPGTDEAF
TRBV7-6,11,ASSQELVQPQH
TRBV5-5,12,ASSLDVLQETQY
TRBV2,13,ASSALSGAKNEQY
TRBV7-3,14,ASSLGSQGGNSPLH
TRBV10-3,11,AILSSGANVLT
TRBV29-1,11,SVGPSGNEKLF
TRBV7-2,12,ASSSLTGGNVLT
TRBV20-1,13,SASQTRGADYGYT
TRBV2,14,ASSQVSWGQGHEQY
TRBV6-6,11,ASGVAETYEQY
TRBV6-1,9,ASSELKGQY
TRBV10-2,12,ASSDTQGYSGYT
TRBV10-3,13,ASSYDRYSNQPQH
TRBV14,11,ASSYGTNSPLH
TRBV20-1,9,SGLAGETQY
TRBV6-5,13,ASSYAGVYTGELF
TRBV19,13,ASSKPTGGNYGYT
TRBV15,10,ASRTVNYGYT
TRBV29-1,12,SVGGGTGNTEAF
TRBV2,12,ASSARGLGTEAF
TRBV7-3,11,ASSLGKDTEAF
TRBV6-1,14,ASSNIDPRGPEKLF
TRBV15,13,ATSAYGGVNTEAF
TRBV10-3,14,AISESELSLQETQY
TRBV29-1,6,STWGAF
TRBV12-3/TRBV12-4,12,ASSLKGKDTEAF
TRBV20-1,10,SGQGFAYEQY
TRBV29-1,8,SVETGGYT
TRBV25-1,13,ASSAPRDVKSEAF
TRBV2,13,ASREIAYSNQPQH
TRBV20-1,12,RGLTGSRHQPQH
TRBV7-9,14,ASSGRTGGGAYEQY
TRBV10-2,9,ASSDTNWQY
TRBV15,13,ATSSRDRAFYGYT
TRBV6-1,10,ASREENEKLF